These T cell receptor beta chains were read from a single sample in a study of T cells in localized non-small cell lung cancer. Clones were sequenced by immunoSEQ multiplex PCR, and TCRdb holds only the in-frame ones, with some missing. The table has about 3,000 clones, about 23% seen once. This specimen was lung tumor tissue, taken before any cancer treatment. The receptors were sampled from a female donor aged 60 or older with stage III lung adenocarcinoma. Both conserved end residues are part of each CDR3. A D gene is named only where the DNA matches it firmly. Rows may omit the clone size; those that give it use once, few, many or a size class.

j_call: TRBJ2-1; v_call: TRBV11-3; cdr3_length: 14; clone_size: medium-sized; d_call: .; cdr3_aa: CASSLVPGHDEQFF
j_call: TRBJ2-1; v_call: TRBV6-8; cdr3_length: 13; clone_size: .; d_call: .; cdr3_aa: CALRESPYNEQFF
j_call: TRBJ2-7; v_call: TRBV18; cdr3_length: 14; clone_size: .; d_call: .; cdr3_aa: CASSPETGTYEQYF
j_call: TRBJ1-4; v_call: TRBV6-8; cdr3_length: 13; clone_size: few; d_call: .; cdr3_aa: CASRDSWEEKLFF
j_call: TRBJ2-1; v_call: TRBV6-8; cdr3_length: 16; clone_size: .; d_call: TRBD1; cdr3_aa: CASSSHPGTGYNEQFF
j_call: TRBJ2-4; v_call: TRBV11-3; cdr3_length: 15; clone_size: few; d_call: .; cdr3_aa: CASSGARAGENIQYF
j_call: TRBJ1-5; v_call: TRBV9; cdr3_length: 15; clone_size: medium-sized; d_call: .; cdr3_aa: CASSVGVLMNQPQHF
j_call: TRBJ2-7; v_call: TRBV30; cdr3_length: 18; clone_size: .; d_call: TRBD2; cdr3_aa: CAWRGLAGRVVGSYEQYF
j_call: TRBJ1-4; v_call: TRBV10-2; cdr3_length: 15; clone_size: few; d_call: .; cdr3_aa: CASSESPATNEKLFF
j_call: TRBJ2-1; v_call: TRBV29-1; cdr3_length: 14; clone_size: few; d_call: .; cdr3_aa: CSAYNPQSYNEQFF
j_call: TRBJ1-5; v_call: TRBV18; cdr3_length: 14; clone_size: few; d_call: TRBD1; cdr3_aa: CASSLGTDHQPQHF
j_call: TRBJ2-5; v_call: TRBV6-8; cdr3_length: 13; clone_size: few; d_call: .; cdr3_aa: CTSQGGDKKTQYF
j_call: TRBJ2-1; v_call: TRBV6-8; cdr3_length: 15; clone_size: medium-sized; d_call: TRBD2; cdr3_aa: CASSHSSGPFDEQFF
j_call: TRBJ1-2; v_call: TRBV6-8; cdr3_length: 13; clone_size: few; d_call: .; cdr3_aa: CASSYASAYGYTF
j_call: TRBJ1-1; v_call: TRBV14; cdr3_length: 13; clone_size: .; d_call: TRBD1; cdr3_aa: CASSRGMGTDAFF
j_call: TRBJ1-1; v_call: TRBV6-8; cdr3_length: 12; clone_size: large; d_call: .; cdr3_aa: CASSFRAQEAFF
j_call: TRBJ2-2; v_call: TRBV12-5; cdr3_length: 14; clone_size: .; d_call: .; cdr3_aa: CASTMAGNTGELFF
j_call: TRBJ2-2; v_call: TRBV11-3; cdr3_length: 15; clone_size: few; d_call: TRBD2; cdr3_aa: CASSPTSVNTGELFF
j_call: TRBJ1-4; v_call: TRBV11-3; cdr3_length: 15; clone_size: few; d_call: .; cdr3_aa: CASSSDLATNEKLFF
j_call: TRBJ2-7; v_call: TRBV11-3; cdr3_length: 15; clone_size: medium-sized; d_call: .; cdr3_aa: CASSSGGLARGEQYF
j_call: TRBJ2-1; v_call: TRBV11-3; cdr3_length: 15; clone_size: few; d_call: .; cdr3_aa: CASSRDIGLGNEQFF
j_call: TRBJ2-1; v_call: TRBV29-1; cdr3_length: 14; clone_size: .; d_call: .; cdr3_aa: CSVNTGSSYNEQFF
j_call: TRBJ1-1; v_call: TRBV6-8; cdr3_length: 16; clone_size: .; d_call: .; cdr3_aa: CASSTPIRGANTEAFF
j_call: TRBJ1-4; v_call: TRBV5-1; cdr3_length: 16; clone_size: .; d_call: TRBD1; cdr3_aa: CASSLQGAATNEKLFF
j_call: TRBJ1-2; v_call: TRBV11-3; cdr3_length: 15; clone_size: few; d_call: TRBD1; cdr3_aa: CASSPRTGNTDGYTF
j_call: TRBJ1-5; v_call: TRBV6-8; cdr3_length: 15; clone_size: few; d_call: TRBD1; cdr3_aa: CASSETGDSNQPQHF